These 26 T cell receptor beta chains share one sample of origin, sequenced in a study of shared clonotypes between healthy human individuals. The method was immunoSEQ multiplex PCR; TCRdb's version includes in-frame clones alone and lacks a portion of them. The data contain roughly 1,800,000 clones, less than 95% of them singletons. Only CD45RO-negative cells positively selected for CCR7 counted as naive CD8 cells, so terminally differentiated effector memory CD45RA+ cells were excluded. Sequenced: naive CD8+ T cells sorted from blood. Receptors originate from a man in his late teens or twenties in good health.

V gene TRBV29-1 combines with J gene TRBJ2-7, with TRBD1 identical over 7 bases. From germline, CDR1 is SQVTM and CDR2 ANQGSEA. The V segment lost 7 bases and the J segment 4 bases; nucleotides outside the gene matches: 10. The CDR3 runs 13 residues. The CDR3 DNA reads TGCAGCGGCAGGACAGGTGAGGGATACGAGCAGTACTTC. Translating gives CSGRTGEGYEQYF.

The chain is built from TRBV30 and TRBJ1-2; 7 bases align to TRBD1. The CDR3 loop spans 15 amino acids. Germline assignment: CDR1 GTSNPN and CDR2 SVGIG (reference sequence). The V and J ends lost 8 bases and 3 bases, in that order; junction bases with no gene match: 15. The CDR3 loop reads CARELQGTEDYGYTF. The CDR3 DNA follows: TGTGCCCGAGAGTTACAGGGGACAGAAGACTATGGCTACACCTTC. The full variable domain, with the rest looked up from reference TRBV30 and TRBJ1-2, is SQTIHQWPATLVQPVGSPLSLECTVEGTSNPNLYWYRQAAGRGLQLLFYSVGIGQISSEVPQNLSASRPQDRQFILSSKKLLLSDSGFYLCARELQGTEDYGYTFGSGTRLTVV.

On this clone itself: Other DNA sequences from this sample encode an identical CDR3 as well. The gene calls are TRBV6-5 and TRBJ2-3; the match to TRBD2 covers 7 bases. The V gene end was trimmed by 0 bases and the J gene end by 2 bases; junction bases not matched to a gene: 5. Germline CDR1 and CDR2: MNHEY and SVGAGI. CDR3 length: 16 amino acids. CDR3 DNA: TGTGCCAGCAGTTACTCGGCGGGGGAATACACAGATACGCAGTATTTT. Translation gives CASSYSAGEYTDTQYF.

The chain has TRBV5-8 and TRBJ1-4; D ambiguous. The CDR3 contains 16 residues. Trimming stripped 4 bases from V and 0 bases from J, with 13 bases between. Per germline, CDR1 SGHTS and CDR2 YDEGEE. In DNA form, the CDR3 reads TGTGCCAGCAGCCGTACAGACGGCCCAACTAATGAAAAACTGTTTTTT. It encodes CASSRTDGPTNEKLFF.

Comment on this clone: This same CDR3 is encoded by further DNA sequences in the sample. This sequence joins TRBV10-1 and TRBJ2-1; possible D gene TRBD2, 5 bases. Trimming shortened V by 0 bases and J by 6 bases, and 9 bases separated the two germline ends. CDR1 and CDR2 (germline): WNHNN, SYGVQD (reference sequence). The CDR3 is 14 amino acids. The DNA of the CDR3 is TGCGCCAGCAGTGAGTCGGGCGGAGGCAATGAGCAGTTCTTC. As protein: CASSESGGGNEQFF.

To note about this clone: Additional DNA sequences in this sample encode the identical CDR3. The V and J genes are TRBV11-1 and TRBJ2-7, with unresolved D. This CDR3 is 13 amino acids long. Germline CDR1 reads SGHAT; CDR2 reads FQDESV (reference sequence). V was clipped by 1 base and J by 2 bases, with 6 bases between them. This CDR3 is CASSLGPTYEQYF. CDR3 in DNA: TGTGCCAGCAGCTTAGGCCCAACCTACGAGCAGTACTTC.

The V gene is TRBV29-1, the J gene TRBJ2-7, with TRBD2 matching 9 bases. Germline-derived CDR1 and CDR2 are SQVTM and ANQGSEA. CDR3 length: 13 residues. V gave up 7 bases and J gave up 3 bases; unmatched junction bases: 7. CDR3: CSARTSDLYEQYF. In nucleotides, the CDR3 is TGCAGCGCTCGGACTAGCGACCTCTACGAGCAGTACTTC.

The chain is built from TRBV11-2 and TRBJ2-3; 9 bases agree with TRBD2. The CDR3 is 16 residues long. Trimming cost V 5 bases and J 2 bases; bases outside gene matches: 8. Germline values: CDR1 SGHAT, CDR2 FQNNGV. The CDR3: CASSAWTSENTDTQYF. CDR3 DNA sequence: TGTGCCAGCAGCGCCTGGACTAGCGAGAACACAGATACGCAGTATTTT.

The chain carries TRBV19 and TRBJ2-5; D is unclear. The CDR3 runs to 13 residues. Between the trimmed V and J ends, which lost 4 bases and 6 bases, there was a span of 12 bases. Germline V CDR1 and CDR2: LNHDA, SQIVND (reference sequence). The CDR3 loop is CASSTKAEKTQYF. CDR3 nucleotides: TGTGCCAGTAGTACGAAGGCAGAAAAGACCCAGTACTTC.

This clone has a single count. J is TRBJ2-7 and V is TRBV28; D tentatively reads TRBD1 or TRBD2 (5 bases each). CDR1 and CDR2 from the germline V gene are MDHEN and SYDVKM. Trimming stripped 1 base from V and 2 bases from J, with 12 bases between. The CDR3 is made up of 15 amino acids. The chain's CDR3 is CASSLSGRLAYEQYF. The CDR3 DNA reads TGTGCCAGCAGTTTATCGGGACGGCTGGCCTACGAGCAGTACTTC.

The chain recombines TRBV13 with TRBJ2-1; tentative D call: TRBD2 (6 bases). V lost 8 bases and J 5 bases, leaving 13 bases between the germline ends. CDR1 PRHDT and CDR2 FYEKMQ come from the germline V gene (reference sequence). This CDR3 comprises 13 residues. The CDR3 DNA reads as TGTGCCAGCGGTGGCGGGACCAACAATGAGCAGTTCTTC. Translated: CASGGGTNNEQFF.

The chain employs TRBV2 and TRBJ2-7; 9 bases are a match to TRBD1. There are 15 residues in the CDR3. J was trimmed by 3 bases and V by 7 bases; bases with no gene match: 10. Looked up from germline, CDR1 is SNHLY and CDR2 is FYNNEI. The chain's CDR3 is CASIPRGTGLYEQYF. CDR3 nucleotide sequence: TGTGCCAGCATTCCCCGGGGGACAGGGCTCTACGAGCAGTACTTC. The whole variable domain, remainder taken from reference TRBV2 and TRBJ2-7, is EPEVTQTPSHQVTQMGQEVILRCVPISNHLYFYWYRQILGQKVEFLVSFYNNEISEKSEIFDDQFSVERPDGSNFTLKIRSTKLEDSAMYFCASIPRGTGLYEQYFGPGTRLTVT.

Notes on this clone: Other DNA sequences from this sample encode an identical CDR3 as well. As DNA, the CDR3 is TGTGCCAGCAGTTACCACAGGGGCGTGAACACTGAAGCTTTCTTT. Translating it yields CASSYHRGVNTEAFF. The chain links TRBV6-5 to TRBJ1-1, with 7 bases that match TRBD1. Germline trimming cut 2 bases from V and 0 bases from J; bases unmatched to any gene: 3. There are 15 residues in the CDR3. Germline CDR1 reads MNHEY; CDR2 reads SVGAGI.

This sequence joins TRBV28 and TRBJ2-3; the D gene is possibly TRBD2 (5 bases). The CDR3 sequence is 13 residues long. Trimming cost V 6 bases and J 3 bases, with 10 bases left between them. The germline CDR1 and CDR2 sequences are MDHEN and SYDVKM. CDR3 sequence reads: CASRYRGTDTQYF. CDR3 nucleotide sequence: TGTGCCAGCAGATACCGAGGGACAGATACGCAGTATTTT. Variable domain in full (rest from reference TRBV28 and TRBJ2-3): DVKVTQSSRYLVKRTGEKVFLECVQDMDHENMFWYRQDPGLGLRLIYFSYDVKMKEKGDIPEGYSVSREKKERFSLILESASTNQTSMYLCASRYRGTDTQYFGPGTRLTVL.

The J gene is TRBJ2-1, the V gene TRBV11-1, with a possible D match to TRBD1 (6 bases). This CDR3 has 18 residues. CDR1 SGHAT and CDR2 FQDESV come from the germline V gene (reference sequence). Between the trimmed V and J ends, which lost 0 bases and 4 bases, there was a span of 19 bases. CDR3 in DNA: TGTGCCAGCAGCTTAGCGCCGTCGGACAGTGAGGGGTACAATGAGCAGTTCTTC. This encodes CASSLAPSDSEGYNEQFF.

This clone has only one observation. This chain uses TRBV2 with TRBJ2-1; D may match TRBD1 or TRBD2 (5 bases each). The CDR3 covers 13 residues. Germline V gene sequence: CDR1 SNHLY, CDR2 FYNNEI. With 11 bases removed from V and 5 bases from J, the gap between germline ends came to 16 bases. The CDR3, as DNA: TGTGCCGGCCGGGACCCCCAAAACAATGAGCAGTTCTTC. This gives the protein CAGRDPQNNEQFF.

This sequence joins TRBV5-5 and TRBJ2-7, with D perhaps matching TRBD2 (7 bases). CDR3 length: 15 amino acids. Trimming stripped 0 bases from V and 3 bases from J, with 13 bases between. Germline V lookup: CDR1 SGHKS, CDR2 YYEKEE (reference sequence). Here the CDR3 reads CASSLVPGGIYEQYF. CDR3 nucleotide sequence: TGTGCCAGCAGCTTGGTGCCGGGGGGCATCTACGAGCAGTACTTC.

The chain employs TRBV5-6 and TRBJ1-4, with D tentatively TRBD1 (5 bases). Trimming shortened V by 3 bases and J by 6 bases, and 12 bases separated the two germline ends. Germline-derived CDR1 and CDR2 are SGHDT and YYEEEE. The CDR3 length is 14 residues. The CDR3 region is CASSSAGLHEKLFF. In DNA, the CDR3 is TGTGCCAGCAGCTCAGCAGGGTTACATGAAAAACTGTTTTTT.

The chain is built from TRBV7-2 and TRBJ2-7; TRBD1 matches 8 bases. This CDR3 has 15 amino acids. The germline gives CDR1 SGHTA, CDR2 FQGNSA. This CDR3 is CARKDRGSLAYEQYF. Here the CDR3 DNA reads TGTGCTCGGAAAGACAGGGGCTCCTTGGCCTACGAGCAGTACTTC. Filled out from reference TRBV7-2 and TRBJ2-7, the complete variable domain reads GAGVSQSPSNKVTEKGKDVELRCDPISGHTALYWYRQSLGQGLEFLIYFQGNSAPDKSGLPSDRFSAERTGGSVSTLTIQRTQQEDSAVYLCARKDRGSLAYEQYFGPGTRLTVT.

The chain combines TRBV25-1 with TRBJ1-4; TRBD1 matches 7 bases. The CDR3 has 17 amino acids. V lost 5 bases to trimming and J lost 6 bases; unmatched junction nucleotides: 15. Per germline, CDR1 MGHDK and CDR2 SYGVNS. DNA for the CDR3: TGTGCCAGCAGTCGATGGACAGGAGGGAAGTCTGATGAAAAACTGTTTTTT. This codes for CASSRWTGGKSDEKLFF.

Notes on this clone: Other DNA variants within this sample encode the same CDR3. This chain links TRBV4-1 with TRBJ2-7; possibly TRBD2 for D (5 bases). Germline V gene lookup returns CDR1 MGHRA and CDR2 YSYEKL. V was pared by 3 bases and J by 1 base, with 7 bases between. CDR3 length: 13 residues. CDR3 sequence (DNA): TGCGCCAGCAGCCACGGGGTTTCCTACGAGCAGTACTTC. This sequence encodes CASSHGVSYEQYF.

The CDR3 sequence is CASSSLATGDYEQYF. DNA for the CDR3: TGTGCCAGCAGTTCCCTCGCCACGGGGGACTACGAGCAGTACTTC. The J gene is TRBJ2-7, the V gene TRBV6-5, with a tentative D call TRBD2 (6 bases). The CDR3 runs to 15 residues. Trimming cost V 4 bases and J 3 bases, with 16 bases left between them. Germline V lookup: CDR1 MNHEY, CDR2 SVGAGI.

The V and J genes are TRBV6-5 and TRBJ2-7; D perhaps matches TRBD1 (6 bases). The V and J ends lost 0 bases and 3 bases respectively, with 15 bases between them. The CDR3 sequence is 16 residues long. Germline CDR1 and CDR2: MNHEY and SVGAGI. Written as DNA, the CDR3 is TGTGCCAGCAGTTACTCCGCAGGGGAGATGGGCTACGAGCAGTACTTC. Translation: CASSYSAGEMGYEQYF.

This clone was found a few times. The CDR3 sequence: CASSIGAGSPYEQYF. The CDR3 region has the DNA TGTGCCAGTAGTATAGGAGCCGGGAGCCCCTACGAGCAGTACTTC. The rearrangement uses TRBV19 and TRBJ2-7; D may be TRBD2 (6 bases). V lost 1 base to trimming and J lost 2 bases, with 12 bases between them. Germline assignment: CDR1 LNHDA and CDR2 SQIVND (reference sequence). This CDR3 is built from 15 residues.

For this clone: Other DNA sequences of this sample code for an identical CDR3. J is TRBJ2-7 and V is TRBV5-1, with D possibly matching TRBD2 (6 bases). The CDR3 runs to 14 residues. The germline gives CDR1 SGHRS, CDR2 YFSETQ. Trimming shortened V by 4 bases and J by 2 bases, and 13 bases separated the two germline ends. The CDR3 coding sequence is TGCGCCAGCAGCCTGCTGGGGGGAACCTACGAGCAGTACTTC. It codes for CASSLLGGTYEQYF. Using reference TRBV5-1 and TRBJ2-7 for the parts outside the CDR3, the full variable domain is KAGVTQTPRYLIKTRGQQVTLSCSPISGHRSVSWYQQTPGQGLQFLFEYFSETQRNKGNFPGRFSGRQFSNSRSEMNVSTLELGDSALYLCASSLLGGTYEQYFGPGTRLTVT.

This chain connects TRBV28 to TRBJ2-3; perhaps TRBD2 as D (6 bases). CDR1 is MDHEN and CDR2 is SYDVKM in the germline V gene. Trimming removed 2 bases at V and 4 bases at J, with 16 bases between. The CDR3 spans 16 residues. This chain's CDR3 is CASSLASGTPPDTQYF. The DNA of the CDR3 is TGTGCCAGCAGTTTAGCGTCCGGGACTCCACCAGATACGCAGTATTTT.